The 18 T cell receptor beta chains given below trace back to one sample, sequenced in a study of identical twins. A single record per CDR3 protein comes from TCRdb applying MiXCR to the 5' RACE reads. The sample lists 1,800,000 or so distinct CDR3 sequences; about 32% were seen once. The sequencing input was cord blood. The receptors stem from a newborn girl in good health.

Notes on this clonotype: Sequence at one end of the junction differs from germline and may be a read error. The gene calls are TRBV18 and TRBJ2-3; D is uncertain. This CDR3 contains 14 residues. In germline, CDR1 is KGHSH, CDR2 LQKENI. The CDR3 region has the DNA TGTGCCAGCTCCCTCGGACCCGCCCCAGATACGCGGTATTTT. Translating it yields CASSLGPAPDTRYF.

This clonotype was found a few times. This chain uses TRBV29-1 with TRBJ1-2; D call uncertain. CDR3 length: 14 residues. Looked up from germline, CDR1 is SQVTM and CDR2 is ANQGSEA. V was trimmed by 2 bases and J by 5 bases, leaving 15 bases between them. CDR3 protein: CSVELDVVMYGYTF. CDR3 bases: TGCAGCGTTGAACTGGACGTAGTGATGTATGGCTACACCTTC.

V gene TRBV2 combines with J gene TRBJ1-1; D is perhaps TRBD1 (5 bases). Germline values: CDR1 SNHLY, CDR2 FYNNEI. There are 15 residues in the CDR3. The germline V and J ends were trimmed by 6 bases and 0 bases, with 14 bases remaining between them. The CDR3 loop is CASSGQGTMNTEAFF. The CDR3 DNA follows: TGTGCCAGCAGCGGGCAGGGTACCATGAACACTGAAGCTTTCTTT.

This clonotype was observed a few times. This chain links TRBV12-3 or TRBV12-4 with TRBJ1-1, with a tentative D call TRBD1 (5 bases). The CDR3 runs to 15 residues. The V and J ends lost 1 base and 1 base respectively, with 10 bases between them. CDR3 DNA: TGTGCCAGCAGTTTAGAGGGGTTGGCGAACACTGAAGCTTTCTTT. Its translation is CASSLEGLANTEAFF.

V is TRBV29-1 and J is TRBJ1-1; 8 nucleotides line up with TRBD1. The V gene's germline CDR1 is SQVTM and CDR2 ANQGSEA. The ends lost 6 bases at V and 1 base at J; junction bases unmatched: 10. This CDR3 spans 15 amino acids. Here the CDR3 DNA reads TGCAGCGTCGCGTTCTCCGGGACAGGGAACACTGAAGCTTTCTTT. Amino acids: CSVAFSGTGNTEAFF.

V and J are TRBV4-1 and TRBJ2-1, with 11 bases matching TRBD1. This CDR3 contains 17 residues. Trimming took 1 base from V and 5 from J; bases not matched to a gene: 7. Germline V gene data show CDR1 as MGHRA and CDR2 as YSYEKL. Here the CDR3 reads CASSQGLGTGGNNEQFF. CDR3 in DNA: TGCGCCAGCAGCCAAGGTCTGGGGACAGGGGGAAACAATGAGCAGTTCTTC.

There are a few counts of this clonotype. The genes are TRBV10-3 and TRBJ2-3, with 9 bases aligning to TRBD1. The CDR3 is 15 amino acids. Germline CDR1 reads ENHRY; CDR2 reads SYGVKD. The trim removed 1 base at V and 5 bases at J, leaving 4 bases unmatched. The CDR3 is CAISEWDRAKDTQYF. The CDR3 nucleotides are TGTGCCATCAGTGAGTGGGACAGGGCCAAAGATACGCAGTATTTT.

A few counts support this clonotype. The chain employs TRBV5-1 and TRBJ2-5; no clear D gene. The CDR3 contains 14 residues. V was shortened by 8 bases and J by 11 bases, with 25 bases between the two germline ends. Germline loops: CDR1 SGHRS, CDR2 YFSETQ. The CDR3 region is CASSPYKVNNEQYF. The CDR3 coding sequence is TGCGCCAGTAGCCCTTATAAGGTGAACAATGAGCAGTACTTC.

V is TRBV11-2 and J is TRBJ2-2; 7 positions match TRBD2. Germline V gene lookup returns CDR1 SGHAT and CDR2 FQNNGV. V lost 0 bases to trimming and J lost 3 bases; unmatched junction nucleotides: 10. There are 18 residues in the CDR3. In nucleotides, the CDR3 is TGTGCCAGCAGCTTAGATATAGTCCAGCGGGGTTACACCGGGGAGCTGTTTTTT. Translating it yields CASSLDIVQRGYTGELFF.

This clonotype has just a few counts. V and J are TRBV29-1 and TRBJ2-1; 8 bases match TRBD1. Germline lookup yields CDR1 SQVTM and CDR2 ANQGSEA. The CDR3 runs to 15 residues. V trimming: 5 bases; J trimming: 8 bases; junction bases outside the gene matches: 14. CDR3 region: CSVNLVRRGRDEQFF. The CDR3 DNA sequence: TGCAGCGTTAACCTTGTCCGCAGGGGGCGGGATGAGCAGTTCTTC.

The V call is TRBV18, the J call TRBJ2-3, with 10 nucleotides matching TRBD2. The CDR3 contains 16 residues. The ends lost 6 bases at V and 1 base at J; junction bases unmatched: 7. CDR1 KGHSH and CDR2 LQKENI come from the germline V gene. CDR3: CASSLNGLAGTDTQYF. CDR3 DNA sequence: TGTGCCAGCTCTCTCAACGGACTAGCGGGCACAGATACGCAGTATTTT.

J is TRBJ2-1 and V is TRBV28; the match to TRBD2 covers 14 bases. The CDR3 has 19 residues. CDR1 and CDR2 from the germline V gene are MDHEN and SYDVKM. V lost 5 bases, J lost 2 bases, and 11 bases stayed unmatched. The CDR3 sequence is CASSRLGTSGSETYNEQFF. The CDR3 DNA sequence: TGTGCCAGCAGTAGATTAGGGACTAGCGGGAGCGAGACCTACAATGAGCAGTTCTTC.

J is TRBJ2-6 and V is TRBV30, with a tentative D call TRBD1 (6 bases). Germline V lookup: CDR1 GTSNPN, CDR2 SVGIG (reference sequence). The CDR3 covers 16 residues. The V and J ends lost 8 bases and 0 bases respectively, with 17 bases between them. The CDR3 is CARSPGHSSGANVLTF. The CDR3 DNA is TGTGCCAGAAGTCCGGGACATAGCTCTGGGGCCAACGTCCTGACTTTC.

This clonotype came up many times. The junction differs from germline at one of its ends, possibly a read error. The chain employs TRBV5-1 and TRBJ2-7, with TRBD2 matching 7 bases. Germline CDR1 reads SGHRS; CDR2 reads YFSETQ. This CDR3 is 13 amino acids long. The CDR3 loop is CASSLAGSYEQYF. CDR3 DNA: TGTGCCAGCAGCTTAGCGGGCTCCTACGAGCAGTACTTC.

As concerns this clonotype: This could be a read error, since a much larger clone is one nucleotide away. CDR3 residues: CASSYTTGGGYTF. The CDR3 DNA is TGTGCCAGCAGTTACACTACAGGGGGTGGCTACACCTTC. The rearrangement joins TRBV6-5 to TRBJ1-2; 8 nucleotides match TRBD1. This CDR3 is 13 amino acids long. V lost 2 bases and J lost 7; bases outside the gene matches: 3. Germline loops: CDR1 MNHEY, CDR2 SVGAGI.

In this sample, this clonotype turned up many times. This chain connects TRBV10-3 to TRBJ2-5; the match to TRBD1 covers 7 bases. CDR1 ENHRY and CDR2 SYGVKD come from the germline V gene. The CDR3 loop spans 15 amino acids. The trim removed 2 bases at V and 3 bases at J, leaving 6 bases unmatched. The CDR3 coding sequence is TGTGCCATCAGTGAGGACAGGGAAAAAAAAGAGACCCAGTACTTC. Translating it yields CAISEDREKKETQYF.

The J gene is TRBJ2-1, the V gene TRBV29-1; 11 nucleotides align to TRBD2. This CDR3 has 13 amino acids. The trim removed 6 bases at V and 7 bases at J, leaving 5 bases unmatched. CDR1 is SQVTM and CDR2 is ANQGSEA in the germline V gene. CDR3 amino acids: CSVDGTSGNEQFF. The CDR3 DNA reads as TGCAGCGTGGACGGGACTAGCGGAAATGAGCAGTTCTTC.

The chain joins TRBV11-2 to TRBJ2-1; TRBD1 or TRBD2 may be the D gene (7 bases each). The germline V gene has CDR1 SGHAT and CDR2 FQNNGV. Between the trimmed V and J ends, which lost 4 bases and 15 bases, there was a span of 22 bases. The length of the CDR3 is 14 residues. In DNA form, the CDR3 reads TGTGCCAGCAGCTCCATAAGGGGGCGGGGGAGTTCGTTCTTC. Its translation is CASSSIRGRGSSFF.